The rows below give T cell receptor beta chains drawn from one sample of a study of OX40 agonist ivuxolimab in advanced cancers. Here immunoSEQ multiplex PCR was the method, and the copy in TCRdb shows in-frame clones only, minus some. Of 40,000 to 60,000 clones listed, approximately 92% were seen once; the top ten hold around 24%. The sample in question was CD4+ or CD8+ T cells sorted from blood, obtained in a trial of the OX40 agonist ivuxolimab. Receptor source: an adult with an advanced solid tumor such as melanoma, head and neck, liver or kidney cancer. Each CDR3 is given with its conserved first and last residue. D genes are given only for firm matches. Expanded clones get a size class; other rows say once, few or many, or leave the size out.

clone size: NA
J gene: TRBJ2-7
V gene: TRBV27
D gene: TRBD2
CDR3 DNA: TGTGCCAGCAGTTCGGGGGGGGGTTACGAGCAGTACTTC
CDR3 protein: CASSSGGGYEQYF

clone size: NA
J gene: TRBJ2-3
V gene: TRBV7-8
D gene: NA
CDR3 DNA: TGTGCCAGCAGCTTAGCCGGGACACCCACAGATACGCAGTATTTT
CDR3 protein: CASSLAGTPTDTQYF

clone size: NA
J gene: TRBJ1-5
V gene: TRBV29-1
D gene: NA
CDR3 DNA: TGCAGCGTTGTCCACGGGTTTGGTGATCAGCCCCAGCATTTT
CDR3 protein: CSVVHGFGDQPQHF

clone size: NA
J gene: TRBJ2-5
V gene: TRBV16
D gene: NA
CDR3 DNA: TGTGCCAGCAGCCATCGGGACTCCCCAAACGTCCAAGAGACCCAGTACTTC
CDR3 protein: CASSHRDSPNVQETQYF

clone size: NA
J gene: TRBJ2-1
V gene: TRBV4-1
D gene: TRBD2
CDR3 DNA: TGCGCCAGCAGCAAACTAGCGGGGGGCTCCTACAATGAGCAGTTCTTC
CDR3 protein: CASSKLAGGSYNEQFF

clone size: NA
J gene: TRBJ1-5
V gene: TRBV6-5
D gene: NA
CDR3 DNA: TGTGCCAGCAGTTACCGGGGAGGTCAGCCCCAGCATTTT
CDR3 protein: CASSYRGGQPQHF

clone size: NA
J gene: TRBJ1-2
V gene: TRBV7-9
D gene: NA
CDR3 DNA: TGTGCCAGCAGCTTAGCGCGTCTGGAGATCATTAACTATGGCTACACCTTC
CDR3 protein: CASSLARLEIINYGYTF

clone size: NA
J gene: TRBJ2-7
V gene: TRBV2
D gene: NA
CDR3 DNA: TGTGCCAGCCGAGGAGGGCCCAGCTCCTACGAGCAGTACTTC
CDR3 protein: CASRGGPSSYEQYF

clone size: once
J gene: TRBJ1-1
V gene: TRBV7-9
D gene: NA
CDR3 DNA: TGTGCCAGCAGCTTAGAGTTAGTTAATGAAGCTTTCTTT
CDR3 protein: CASSLELVNEAFF

clone size: NA
J gene: TRBJ2-1
V gene: TRBV7-8
D gene: TRBD2
CDR3 DNA: TGTGCCAGCAGCTTAGGTCTAGCGGGAGCCCAACCCCTGAGCTCCTACAATGAGCAGTTCTTC
CDR3 protein: CASSLGLAGAQPLSSYNEQFF

clone size: NA
J gene: TRBJ2-3
V gene: TRBV6-5
D gene: NA
CDR3 DNA: TGTGCCAGCAGTTACTCGGGCGGGAGCACAGATACGCAGTATTTT
CDR3 protein: CASSYSGGSTDTQYF

clone size: NA
J gene: TRBJ2-3
V gene: TRBV30
D gene: TRBD2
CDR3 DNA: TGTGCCTGGAGTGCCGCCTTAGCGGGAGTCAGCACAGATACGCAGTATTTT
CDR3 protein: CAWSAALAGVSTDTQYF

clone size: NA
J gene: TRBJ2-1
V gene: TRBV7-9
D gene: NA
CDR3 DNA: TGTGCCAGCAGCCCACCGCCTTCGAACTACAATGAGCAGTTCTTC
CDR3 protein: CASSPPPSNYNEQFF

clone size: once
J gene: TRBJ2-7
V gene: TRBV14
D gene: NA
CDR3 DNA: TGTGCCAGCATGGGGGACGACTCCTACGAGCAGTACTTC
CDR3 protein: CASMGDDSYEQYF

clone size: NA
J gene: TRBJ2-3
V gene: TRBV27
D gene: NA
CDR3 DNA: TGTGCCAGCCTGGAGGGGCCCACAGAAGCGGATACGCAGTATTTT
CDR3 protein: CASLEGPTEADTQYF

clone size: NA
J gene: TRBJ2-7
V gene: TRBV11-2
D gene: TRBD2
CDR3 DNA: TGTGCCAGCAGCTCTAGCGGTTACTACGAGCAGTACTTC
CDR3 protein: CASSSSGYYEQYF

clone size: NA
J gene: TRBJ2-3
V gene: TRBV5-1
D gene: NA
CDR3 DNA: TGCGCCAGCAGCTTGGTGGAGGGCACAGATACGCAGTATTTT
CDR3 protein: CASSLVEGTDTQYF

clone size: NA
J gene: TRBJ2-7
V gene: TRBV4-1
D gene: NA
CDR3 DNA: TGCGCCAGCAGCCCGATACAGGGTGACTACGAGCAGTACTTC
CDR3 protein: CASSPIQGDYEQYF

clone size: once
J gene: TRBJ1-1
V gene: TRBV25-1
D gene: NA
CDR3 DNA: TGTGCCAGCAGTGAATCGTCCCCATATGGGGCTTTCTTT
CDR3 protein: CASSESSPYGAFF

clone size: NA
J gene: TRBJ2-5
V gene: TRBV7-3
D gene: NA
CDR3 DNA: TGTGCCAGCAGCTCTCCCCCCCAAGAGACCCAGTACTTC
CDR3 protein: CASSSPPQETQYF

clone size: NA
J gene: TRBJ1-4
V gene: TRBV5-5
D gene: NA
CDR3 DNA: TGTGCCAGCAGCTTCCGCCTGGACAGAGCAACTAATGAAAAACTGTTTTTT
CDR3 protein: CASSFRLDRATNEKLFF

clone size: NA
J gene: TRBJ1-6
V gene: TRBV7-8
D gene: TRBD1
CDR3 DNA: TGTGCCAGCAGCTTTTCGCCGAATGAGGGGGCGGATAATTCACCCCTCCACTTT
CDR3 protein: CASSFSPNEGADNSPLHF

clone size: NA
J gene: TRBJ2-7
V gene: TRBV5-4
D gene: TRBD2
CDR3 DNA: TGTGCCAGCAGCTCCTCCGGGACTAGGCACGAGCAGTACTTC
CDR3 protein: CASSSSGTRHEQYF

clone size: NA
J gene: TRBJ1-1
V gene: TRBV4-3
D gene: NA
CDR3 DNA: TGCGCCAGCAGCTCCCAGGGGTCTTCCTACCCCACTGAAGCTTTCTTT
CDR3 protein: CASSSQGSSYPTEAFF

clone size: NA
J gene: TRBJ2-2
V gene: TRBV5-4
D gene: TRBD2
CDR3 DNA: TGTGCCAGCAGCACGCCGGGACTAGCATCCGGGGAGCTGTTTTTT
CDR3 protein: CASSTPGLASGELFF

clone size: NA
J gene: TRBJ2-1
V gene: TRBV5-1
D gene: NA
CDR3 DNA: TGCGCCAGCAGAGAGCGGCCCATCTACAATGAGCAGTTCTTC
CDR3 protein: CASRERPIYNEQFF

clone size: NA
J gene: TRBJ2-7
V gene: TRBV9
D gene: TRBD1
CDR3 DNA: TGTGCCAGCAGCGTCGGACAGGGGGCCTACGAGCAGTACTTC
CDR3 protein: CASSVGQGAYEQYF

clone size: NA
J gene: TRBJ2-3
V gene: TRBV6-1
D gene: NA
CDR3 DNA: TGTGCCAGCAGTGAAAGGTTTAGCGGATATAGAGATACGCAGTATTTT
CDR3 protein: CASSERFSGYRDTQYF